A selection of T cell receptor beta chains follows, all from one sample in a study of blood T cell repertoires in COVID-19. TCRdb keeps only in-frame clones here, not all; method: immunoSEQ multiplex PCR. Of roughly 68,000 clones listed, 65% to 85% were seen once; the top ten hold 3.5% to 4%. The sequencing sample was made of PBMCs or T cells enriched from blood (not recorded which). The receptors shown here come from a woman aged 40 to 50 with acute COVID-19. Both conserved end residues are part of each CDR3. D genes are given only for firm matches. The size of a clone is reported for some rows only, either as once, few or many, or as a class for expanded clones.

j_gene,d_gene,abundance,v_gene,CDR3aa,CDR3nt
TRBJ2-1,TRBD2,-,TRBV9,CASSVIAGELNEQFF,TGTGCCAGCAGCGTTATAGCGGGGGAACTCAATGAGCAGTTCTTC
TRBJ1-1,TRBD1,-,TRBV6-5,CASVGQTKPPAFF,TGTGCCAGCGTGGGACAGACCAAACCACCGGCTTTCTTT
TRBJ2-1,-,-,TRBV7-3,CASSLDNGRANEQFF,TGTGCCAGCAGCTTAGACAACGGGAGAGCGAATGAGCAGTTCTTC
TRBJ1-2,-,-,TRBV12-3/TRBV12-4,CASSSPGRSGYTF,TGTGCCAGCAGCTCCCCAGGGCGAAGTGGCTACACCTTC
TRBJ1-6,TRBD1,-,TRBV5-1,CASSGGTANNSPLHF,TGCGCCAGCAGCGGCGGGACAGCTAATAATTCACCCCTCCACTTT
TRBJ2-5,TRBD2,-,TRBV14,CASSHRTSGRFGETQYF,TGTGCCAGCAGCCATAGGACTAGCGGACGTTTCGGAGAGACCCAGTACTTC
TRBJ1-5,TRBD1,-,TRBV28,CASSPSGQGFNQPQHF,TGTGCCAGCAGTCCCTCGGGACAGGGCTTCAATCAGCCCCAGCATTTT
TRBJ2-1,TRBD2,few,TRBV11-2,CASTPLAAYNEQFF,TGTGCCAGTACCCCCCTAGCGGCCTACAATGAGCAGTTCTTC
TRBJ1-5,TRBD1,-,TRBV5-6,CAIPNVRDRDYNQPQHF,TGTGCCATCCCCAACGTAAGGGACAGGGACTACAATCAGCCCCAGCATTTT
TRBJ2-7,TRBD2,-,TRBV2,CAGSYSGAGGPVEQYF,TGTGCCGGTTCCTATTCTGGGGCGGGAGGGCCGGTGGAGCAGTACTTC
TRBJ1-5,TRBD1,few,TRBV18,CASSPGDRGRGAPQHF,TGTGCCAGCTCACCGGGGGACAGGGGGCGCGGGGCCCCCCAGCATTTT
TRBJ2-7,TRBD1,once,TRBV27,CASSPRTGYWEQYF,TGTGCCAGCAGTCCTCGGACAGGGTACTGGGAGCAGTACTTC
TRBJ1-1,-,-,TRBV7-9,CASSLGQTNTEAFF,TGTGCCAGCAGCTTAGGGCAAACGAACACTGAAGCTTTCTTT
TRBJ2-5,TRBD2,-,TRBV5-1,CASSLASSGVGQETQYF,TGCGCCAGCAGCTTGGCCTCTAGCGGAGTTGGACAAGAGACCCAGTACTTC
TRBJ1-1,TRBD1,once,TRBV28,CASMWAGGGVTEAFF,TGTGCCAGCATGTGGGCAGGGGGCGGGGTCACTGAAGCTTTCTTT
TRBJ1-2,-,-,TRBV25-1,CASSELADYGYTF,TGTGCCAGCAGTGAATTGGCGGACTATGGCTACACCTTC
TRBJ2-2,-,-,TRBV7-3,CASSLNPQRAGELFF,TGTGCCAGCAGCTTAAATCCCCAGAGGGCCGGGGAGCTGTTTTTT
TRBJ2-7,TRBD2,-,TRBV7-8,CASSLDSSGSKSYEQYF,TGTGCCAGCAGCTTAGATTCTAGCGGGAGTAAGTCCTACGAGCAGTACTTC
TRBJ1-1,-,-,TRBV7-2,CASSLGRPRRDTEAFF,TGTGCCAGCAGCTTAGGCCGGCCGAGGCGGGACACTGAAGCTTTCTTT
TRBJ1-5,-,-,TRBV27,CASSRTGYIQPQHF,TGTGCCAGCAGCCGAACAGGGTATATTCAGCCCCAGCATTTT
TRBJ1-5,-,few,TRBV27,CASSFRSGNQPQHF,TGTGCCAGCAGTTTCCGGTCTGGCAATCAGCCCCAGCATTTT
TRBJ2-7,-,-,TRBV21-1,CASSKKWLGQGTYEQYF,TGTGCCAGCAGCAAAAAATGGCTTGGACAGGGTACCTACGAGCAGTACTTC
TRBJ2-3,TRBD2,-,TRBV9,CASSALAGDTDTQYF,TGTGCCAGCAGCGCACTAGCGGGAGACACAGATACGCAGTATTTT
TRBJ1-2,TRBD1,-,TRBV15,CATSSNRGLNYGYTF,TGTGCCACCAGCAGCAACAGGGGGCTAAACTATGGCTACACCTTC
TRBJ2-5,TRBD1,once,TRBV2,CASPRDRGQPRETQYF,TGTGCCAGCCCGCGGGACAGGGGGCAACCTCGTGAGACCCAGTACTTC
TRBJ1-4,-,-,TRBV6-2/TRBV6-3,CASSKTNYLCNEKLFF,TGTGCCAGCAGTAAGACTAATTACCTTTGTAATGAAAAACTGTTTTTT
TRBJ1-3,-,-,TRBV9,CASSPSGNSGNTIYF,TGTGCCAGCAGCCCGTCCGGGAACTCTGGAAACACCATATATTTT
TRBJ2-7,-,-,TRBV27,CASSWGGQSEQYF,TGTGCCAGCAGTTGGGGCGGCCAGAGCGAGCAGTACTTC
TRBJ2-7,TRBD2,-,TRBV7-6,CASSLGITSGRAYEQYF,TGTGCCAGCAGCCTGGGGATTACTAGCGGGAGGGCCTACGAGCAGTACTTC
TRBJ1-1,-,-,TRBV28,CASSLTGGGPEAFF,TGTGCCAGCAGTTTAACGGGAGGGGGTCCTGAAGCTTTCTTT
TRBJ1-2,TRBD1,-,TRBV7-6,CASSLEGTGDGYTF,TGTGCCAGCAGCTTAGAAGGGACAGGGGATGGCTACACCTTC
TRBJ1-3,-,-,TRBV3-1/TRBV3-2,CASSQVVGSAIWAGNTIYF,TGTGCCAGCAGCCAAGTTGTAGGGAGCGCGATTTGGGCTGGAAACACCATATATTTT
TRBJ2-5,TRBD1,few,TRBV28,CASSHRIRGETQYF,TGTGCCAGCAGCCACCGTATCAGGGGGGAGACCCAGTACTTC
TRBJ2-7,-,-,TRBV5-4,CASSLSGPPDEQYF,TGTGCCAGCAGCTTGAGCGGGCCTCCCGACGAGCAGTACTTC
TRBJ1-1,-,-,TRBV19,CASSILGNTEAFF,TGTGCCAGTAGTATACTCGGGAACACTGAAGCTTTCTTT
TRBJ2-1,-,-,TRBV10-1,CASSDGANEQFF,TGCGCCAGCAGTGATGGGGCCAATGAGCAGTTCTTC
TRBJ2-3,TRBD1,-,TRBV6-6,CASGTGGYRDTQYF,TGTGCTAGCGGGACAGGGGGGTACAGGGATACGCAGTATTTT
TRBJ2-5,-,-,TRBV18,CASSPRLAGGETQYF,TGTGCCAGCTCACCACGGCTAGCTGGGGGGGAGACCCAGTACTTC
TRBJ2-2,-,-,TRBV2,CASSLAGAGAGELFF,TGTGCCAGCAGCCTAGCAGGGGCAGGTGCCGGGGAGCTGTTTTTT
TRBJ2-6,TRBD1,-,TRBV13,CASSFRGRGNVLTF,TGTGCCAGCAGCTTCAGGGGGAGAGGGAACGTCCTGACTTTC